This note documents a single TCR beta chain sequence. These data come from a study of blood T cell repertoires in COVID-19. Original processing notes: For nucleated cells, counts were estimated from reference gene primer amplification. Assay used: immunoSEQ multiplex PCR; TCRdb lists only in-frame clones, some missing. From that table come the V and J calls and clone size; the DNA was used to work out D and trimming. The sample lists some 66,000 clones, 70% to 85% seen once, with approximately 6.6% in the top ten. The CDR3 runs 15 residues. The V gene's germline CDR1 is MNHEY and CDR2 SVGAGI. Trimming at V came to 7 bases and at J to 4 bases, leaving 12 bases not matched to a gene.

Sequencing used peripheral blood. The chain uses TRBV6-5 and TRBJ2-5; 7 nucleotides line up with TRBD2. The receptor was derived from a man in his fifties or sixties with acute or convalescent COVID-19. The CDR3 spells CASKQDFREGETQYF. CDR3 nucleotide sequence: TGTGCCAGCAAGCAAGACTTCAGGGAGGGAGAGACCCAGTACTTC.